The present entry profiles one T cell receptor beta chain with its context. This sample was taken from a study of healthy donors' naive CD4 and CD8 T cells. There are 13 residues in the CDR3. V gave up 5 bases and J gave up 2 bases, with 8 bases separating them. The V gene's germline CDR1 is MGHRA and CDR2 YSYEKL. Starting from 500 ng of total RNA, TCR libraries were made with linear amplification. TCRdb independently ran MiXCR on the reads; one entry per CDR3 protein. The sample yields around 180,000 distinct CDR3 sequences, about 76% seen once. V gene TRBV4-1 combines with J gene TRBJ2-3, with D uncertain. The receptor comes from a pool of human donors in good health; the sample pools cells from several healthy donors. Material for sequencing was naive CD4+ and CD8+ T cells sorted from blood, pooled from several donors. CDR3 amino acids: CASSTFNTDTQYF. CDR3 bases: TGCGCCAGCAGCACCTTCAACACAGATACGCAGTATTTT.